This entry lists 9 T cell receptor beta chains sequenced from one sample in a study of T cells in Graves' hyperthyroidism and ophthalmopathy. Template material for amplifying TCR beta CDR3 regions consisted of RNA transcripts. With the HTBI primer set, the TCR CDR3 went through a first round of RT-PCR. TCRdb independently ran MiXCR on the multiplex PCR reads; one entry per CDR3 protein. The data show nearly 750,000 distinct CDR3 sequences, with roughly a third seen just once and around 32% held by the top ten. The source material was blood. Source of these receptors: a woman in her thirties or forties with Graves' hyperthyroidism.

This clonotype appeared many times. The chain has TRBV29-1 and TRBJ1-1; TRBD1 agrees at 7 bases. Germline loops: CDR1 SQVTM, CDR2 ANQGSEA. V was pared by 8 bases and J by 6 bases, with 6 bases of the junction left unmatched. The CDR3 is 11 residues long. The chain's CDR3 is CSSDRQAEAFF. Written as DNA, the CDR3 is TGCAGCTCGGACAGGCAAGCTGAAGCTTTCTTT. Supplemented by reference TRBV29-1 and TRBJ1-1, the full variable domain reads SAVISQKPSRDICQRGTSLTIQCQVDSQVTMMFWYRQQPGQSLTLIATANQGSEATYESGFVIDKFPISRPNLTFSTLTVSNMSPEDSSIYLCSSDRQAEAFFGQGTRLTVV.

The sample holds one count of this clonotype. Since the CDR3 does not end with the conserved phenylalanine or tryptophan, this likely comes from a read error. The chain links TRBV7-9 to TRBJ2-5; D unresolved. CDR3 length: 16 amino acids. V lost 5 bases and J lost 2, with 18 bases in between. Germline V gene sequence: CDR1 SEHNR, CDR2 FQNEAQ (reference sequence). The CDR3 nucleotides read TGTGCCAGCAGCCGCCTTTTAGGGCTATCTCAAGAGACCCAGTACCTC. It specifies CASSRLLGLSQETQYL.

The chain joins TRBV7-9 to TRBJ1-2; D gene unclear. CDR3 length: 13 amino acids. Per the germline V gene, CDR1 is SEHNR and CDR2 is FQNEAQ (reference sequence). Trimming left V 4 bases short and J 3 bases short, with 9 bases between. The DNA of the CDR3 is TGTGCCAGCAGCTCCACTATATACTATGGCTACACCTTC. Protein: CASSSTIYYGYTF.

This clonotype was found a few times. This rearrangement joins TRBV15 to TRBJ1-6; D gene uncertain. The V gene lost 0 bases and the J gene lost 8 bases, with 8 bases spanning the gap. The CDR3 has 14 residues. Germline V gene lookup returns CDR1 LNHNV and CDR2 YYDKDF (reference sequence). The CDR3, as DNA: TGTGCCACCAGCAGAGAAAGGTGGGATTCACCCCTCCACTTT. Translation: CATSRERWDSPLHF.

V and J are TRBV12-3 or TRBV12-4 and TRBJ1-2; 10 nucleotides line up with TRBD1. The V and J ends lost 3 bases and 6 bases, in that order; junction bases with no gene match: 16. CDR3 size: 18 residues. The CDR3 region is CASSLRPGTGVVVNGYTF. The CDR3 nucleotides read TGTGCCAGCAGTTTGCGTCCCGGGACAGGGGTAGTTGTCAATGGCTACACCTTC.

The table lists this clonotype with a few counts. The rearrangement links TRBV6-6 to TRBJ1-5; unclear D gene. Between the trimmed V and J ends, which lost 3 bases and 3 bases, there was a span of 9 bases. The germline V gene encodes CDR1 MNHNY and CDR2 SVGAGI (reference sequence). This CDR3 comprises 14 residues. The CDR3 spells CASSYSGINQPQHF. In DNA form, the CDR3 reads TGTGCCAGCAGTTATTCCGGGATCAATCAGCCCCAGCATTTT.

In its sample, this clonotype was seen many times. V usage is TRBV12-5 and J usage is TRBJ1-1; a weak D match, TRBD1 (6 bases). Between the trimmed V and J ends, which lost 6 bases and 2 bases, there was a span of 10 bases. Per germline, CDR1 LGHNT and CDR2 FRNRAP. CDR3 length equals 13 residues. CDR3 protein: CASGADRNTEAFF. The CDR3 nucleotides are TGTGCTAGTGGCGCGGACAGAAACACTGAAGCTTTCTTT.

This clonotype was detected ten times or more. The chain carries TRBV20-1 and TRBJ1-2, with 9 bases lining up with TRBD1. J gave up 7 bases and V 6 bases, and 9 bases lay outside the gene matches. Germline loops: CDR1 DFQATT, CDR2 SNEGSKA (reference sequence). CDR3 size: 13 residues. The CDR3 sequence is CSATGTGYLGYTF. The CDR3 region has the DNA TGCAGTGCAACCGGGACAGGGTATCTTGGCTACACCTTC.

This clonotype was detected only a few times. The V and J genes are TRBV24-1 and TRBJ2-7; TRBD1 matches 7 bases. CDR1 and CDR2 (germline): KGHDR, SFDVKD. J lost 0 bases, V lost 3 bases, and 4 bases had no gene match. The CDR3 length is 15 residues. CDR3 DNA: TGTGCCACCAGTGATCCCCGACAGGGCTCCTACGAGCAGTACTTC. Protein sequence: CATSDPRQGSYEQYF.